The clone carrying this T cell receptor beta chain has a single count. The sample belongs to a study of blood T cell repertoires in COVID-19. In the study's own analysis: From reference gene primer amplification, estimates of nucleated cell counts were derived. Libraries were prepared by immunoSEQ multiplex PCR; TCRdb keeps only in-frame clonotypes and omits some of them. The DNA was the basis for D and trimming; V, J and clone size are from that table. The sample shows 350,000 or so clones, about 90% of them seen only once. Residents of over 20 US areas, aged about 18 to 100 years, made up the participants. Recovery among Cohort 3 donors was established by two negative PCRs, clearance, or symptom resolution. This CDR3 has 14 amino acids. Trimming cost V 5 bases and J 6 bases; bases outside gene matches: 7. Germline CDR1 is SGDLS and CDR2 is YYNGEE.

The rearrangement links TRBV9 to TRBJ2-1; 8 positions match TRBD1. The sequenced material came from PBMCs or T cells enriched from blood (not recorded which). This sequence originates from a woman in her twenties or thirties who had recovered from COVID-19. This chain's CDR3 is CASRPGTGSNEQFF. In nucleotides, the CDR3 is TGTGCCAGCAGGCCCGGGACAGGCTCCAATGAGCAGTTCTTC.